The 11 T cell receptor beta chains presented below share a single source sample, sequenced in a study of naive and memory T cell subsets. The beta constant-region primer was an equimolar mix of two oligonucleotides covering TRBC1 and TRBC2. TCRdb itself ran the UMI-ligation and nested PCR reads through MiXCR, one entry per CDR3 protein. The table has around 90,000 distinct CDR3 sequences, more than 6.5% seen once. The sample consisted of central memory CD4+ T cells from blood. Source of these receptors: a human donor in good health.

The table lists this clonotype with a few counts. J is TRBJ2-5 and V is TRBV28; weak D call: TRBD1 (6 bases). This CDR3 is 13 amino acids long. Deletions cut 6 bases from V and 2 bases from J, with 10 bases between. Germline V gene lookup returns CDR1 MDHEN and CDR2 SYDVKM. The CDR3 DNA is TGTGCCAGCAGAGATGGACAGCAAGAGACCCAGTACTTC. Protein: CASRDGQQETQYF.

This rearrangement joins TRBV11-2 to TRBJ2-1; 12 nucleotides line up with TRBD2. CDR3 length equals 18 residues. Trimming at V came to 1 base and at J to 6 bases, leaving 10 bases not matched to a gene. Germline V lookup: CDR1 SGHAT, CDR2 FQNNGV. The CDR3 is CASSLVLGLAGNLNEQFF. The CDR3 bases are TGTGCCAGCAGCTTAGTCCTCGGACTAGCGGGGAACCTCAATGAGCAGTTCTTC. Full variable domain (missing parts from reference TRBV11-2 and TRBJ2-1): EAGVAQSPRYKIIEKRQSVAFWCNPISGHATLYWYQQILGQGPKLLIQFQNNGVVDDSQLPKDRFSAERLKGVDSTLKIQPAKLEDSAVYLCASSLVLGLAGNLNEQFFGPGTRLTVL.

This clonotype was observed a handful of times. This chain's CDR3 is CASGDREGTEAFF. The CDR3 coding sequence is TGTGCCAGCGGGGACAGGGAAGGGACTGAAGCTTTCTTT. The genes are TRBV6-2 or TRBV6-3 and TRBJ1-1; 9 bases map to TRBD1. Germline V gene sequence: CDR1 MNHEY, CDR2 SVGEGT. This CDR3 contains 13 residues. Trimming at V came to 8 bases and at J to 5 bases, leaving 6 bases not matched to a gene.

The chain recombines TRBV2 with TRBJ2-4; 10 nucleotides line up with TRBD2. This CDR3 region has 16 residues. From germline, CDR1 is SNHLY and CDR2 FYNNEI. After removal of 4 bases from V and 1 base from J, the junction contained 4 bases not matched to a gene. CDR3 region: CASSAAGGSAKNIQYF. The DNA for the CDR3 is TGTGCCAGCAGTGCAGCGGGAGGGTCTGCCAAAAACATTCAGTACTTC.

This clonotype was counted many times. The rearrangement joins TRBV3-1 to TRBJ1-6, with D possibly matching TRBD1 (6 bases). CDR1 LGHDT and CDR2 YNNKEL come from the germline V gene (reference sequence). Deletions cut 6 bases from V and 10 bases from J, with 19 bases between. This CDR3 spans 15 amino acids. This CDR3 is CASSKGGHRGSPLHF. CDR3 coding DNA: TGTGCCAGCAGTAAAGGGGGACACCGGGGATCACCCCTCCACTTT.

This clonotype turned up a few times. J is TRBJ2-1 and V is TRBV6-2 or TRBV6-3, with TRBD2 matching over 9 bases. The CDR3 contains 15 residues. With 6 bases clipped from V and 7 bases from J, the junction kept 10 bases outside the gene matches. The germline CDR1 and CDR2 sequences are MNHEY and SVGEGT. CDR3 coding DNA: TGTGCCAGCAGACAGGGACTAGCCGGGCGGAATGAGCAGTTCTTC. Translating gives CASRQGLAGRNEQFF.

This clonotype was seen repeatedly, ten times or more. The V gene is TRBV20-1, the J gene TRBJ2-7; D remains ambiguous. V lost 2 bases, J lost 3 bases, and 5 bases lay in between. The CDR3 is made up of 11 amino acids. CDR1 and CDR2 from the germline V gene are DFQATT and SNEGSKA (reference sequence). The CDR3 reads CSARPLYEQYF. CDR3 DNA sequence: TGCAGTGCTAGACCCCTCTACGAGCAGTACTTC.

The chain uses TRBV7-9 and TRBJ2-1; no definite D call. This CDR3 is 16 amino acids long. Germline loops: CDR1 SEHNR, CDR2 FQNEAQ (reference sequence). V gave up 0 bases and J gave up 8 bases, with 17 bases separating them. CDR3 residues: CASSLALAGKGDEQFF. The CDR3 nucleotides read TGTGCCAGCAGCTTAGCTCTGGCTGGCAAGGGCGATGAGCAGTTCTTC.

This clonotype was observed a few times. The chain combines TRBV7-2 with TRBJ2-1; 13 bases match TRBD2. The J segment lost 7 bases and the V segment lost 5 bases, leaving 14 bases of the junction unmatched. The CDR3 covers 18 residues. The germline V gene has CDR1 SGHTA and CDR2 FQGNSA. The CDR3 here is CASSPQPRLAGGENEQFF. CDR3 DNA sequence: TGTGCCAGCAGCCCTCAACCACGACTAGCGGGAGGCGAGAATGAGCAGTTCTTC.

This rearrangement joins TRBV7-2 to TRBJ2-7; the match to TRBD1 covers 7 bases. The germline V gene encodes CDR1 SGHTA and CDR2 FQGNSA. This CDR3 has 15 residues. The V segment lost 1 base and the J segment 5 bases; nucleotides outside the gene matches: 8. The CDR3 DNA reads as TGTGCCAGCAGCTTAGTAGGCCAGGGGGTCAACGAGCAGTACTTC. Translation: CASSLVGQGVNEQYF.

J is TRBJ1-2 and V is TRBV6-6; 9 bases agree with TRBD1. Losses at the gene ends were 6 bases for V and 8 bases for J; bases not matched to a gene: 10. This CDR3 comprises 14 residues. Germline V gene lookup returns CDR1 MNHNY and CDR2 SVGAGI (reference sequence). This CDR3 is CASSPGQGVGGYTF. In nucleotides, the CDR3 is TGTGCCAGCAGCCCGGGACAGGGTGTCGGGGGCTACACCTTC.